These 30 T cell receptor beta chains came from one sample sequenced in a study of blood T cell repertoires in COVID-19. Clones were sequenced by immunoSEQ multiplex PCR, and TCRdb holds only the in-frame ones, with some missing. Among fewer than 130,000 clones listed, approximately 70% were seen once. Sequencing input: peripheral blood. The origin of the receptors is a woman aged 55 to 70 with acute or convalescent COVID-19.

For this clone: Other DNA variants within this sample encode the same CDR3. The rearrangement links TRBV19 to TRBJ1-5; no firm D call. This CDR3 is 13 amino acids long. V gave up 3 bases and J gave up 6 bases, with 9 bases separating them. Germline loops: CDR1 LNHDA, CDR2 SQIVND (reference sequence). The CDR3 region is CASSISGSQPQHF. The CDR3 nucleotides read TGTGCCAGTAGTATTTCCGGGTCTCAGCCCCAGCATTTT.

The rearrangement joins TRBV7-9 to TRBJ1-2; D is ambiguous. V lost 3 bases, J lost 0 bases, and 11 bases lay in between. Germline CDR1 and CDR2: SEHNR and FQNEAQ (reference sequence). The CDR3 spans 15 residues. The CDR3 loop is CASSLQRRPNYGYTF. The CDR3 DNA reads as TGTGCCAGCAGCTTGCAGCGCCGTCCTAACTATGGCTACACCTTC.

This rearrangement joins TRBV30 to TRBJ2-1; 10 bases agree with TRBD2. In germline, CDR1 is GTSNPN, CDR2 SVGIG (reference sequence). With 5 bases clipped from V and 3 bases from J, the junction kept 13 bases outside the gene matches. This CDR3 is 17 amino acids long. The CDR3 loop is CAWGAGGQGHGYNEQFF. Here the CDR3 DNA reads TGTGCCTGGGGAGCGGGGGGGCAGGGTCATGGCTACAATGAGCAGTTCTTC.

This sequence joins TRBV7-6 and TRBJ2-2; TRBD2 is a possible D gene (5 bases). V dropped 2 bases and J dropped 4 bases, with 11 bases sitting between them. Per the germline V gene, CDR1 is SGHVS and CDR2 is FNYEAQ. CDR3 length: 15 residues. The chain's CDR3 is CASSLNDRGTGELFF. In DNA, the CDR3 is TGTGCCAGCAGCTTAAATGATCGGGGCACCGGGGAGCTGTTTTTT. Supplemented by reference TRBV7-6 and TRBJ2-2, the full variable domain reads GAGVSQSPRYKVTKRGQDVALRCDPISGHVSLYWYRQALGQGPEFLTYFNYEAQQDKSGLPNDRFSAERPEGSISTLTIQRTEQRDSAMYRCASSLNDRGTGELFFGEGSRLTVL.

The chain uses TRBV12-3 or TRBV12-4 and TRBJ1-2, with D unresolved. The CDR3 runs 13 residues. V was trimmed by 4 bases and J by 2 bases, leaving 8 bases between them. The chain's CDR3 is CASSSSVNYGYTF. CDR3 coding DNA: TGTGCCAGCAGTTCTTCAGTCAACTATGGCTACACCTTC.

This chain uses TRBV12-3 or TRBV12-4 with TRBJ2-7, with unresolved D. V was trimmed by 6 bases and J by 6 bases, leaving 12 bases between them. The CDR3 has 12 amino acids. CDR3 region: CASSPYGREQYF. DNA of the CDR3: TGTGCCAGCAGCCCCTACGGTCGCGAGCAGTACTTC.

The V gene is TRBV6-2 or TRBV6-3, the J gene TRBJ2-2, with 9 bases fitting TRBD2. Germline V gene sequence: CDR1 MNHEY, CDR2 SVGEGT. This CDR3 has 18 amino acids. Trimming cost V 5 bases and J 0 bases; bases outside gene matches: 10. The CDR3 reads CASSPRSGGPPNTGELFF. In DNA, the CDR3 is TGTGCCAGCAGTCCGAGGAGCGGGGGGCCTCCGAACACCGGGGAGCTGTTTTTT.

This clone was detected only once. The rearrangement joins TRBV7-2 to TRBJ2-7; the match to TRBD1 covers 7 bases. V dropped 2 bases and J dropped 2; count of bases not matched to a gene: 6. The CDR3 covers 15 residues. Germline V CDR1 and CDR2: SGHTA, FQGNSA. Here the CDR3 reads CASSLSRQGPYEQYF. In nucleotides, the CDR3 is TGTGCCAGCAGCTTAAGTCGACAGGGACCCTACGAGCAGTACTTC.

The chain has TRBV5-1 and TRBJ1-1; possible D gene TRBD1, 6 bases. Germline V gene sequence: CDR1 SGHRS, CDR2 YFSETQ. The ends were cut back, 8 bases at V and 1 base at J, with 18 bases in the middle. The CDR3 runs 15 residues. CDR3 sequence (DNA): TGCGCCAGTGAATGGGGCCCGGGACAGAACACTGAAGCTTTCTTT. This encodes CASEWGPGQNTEAFF.

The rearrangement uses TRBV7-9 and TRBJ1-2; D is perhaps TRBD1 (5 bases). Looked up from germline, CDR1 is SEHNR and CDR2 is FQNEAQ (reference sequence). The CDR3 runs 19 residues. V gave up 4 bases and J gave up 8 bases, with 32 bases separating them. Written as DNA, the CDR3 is TGTGCCAGCAGCTCCCGACTTCTAAGAATGACAGACACGGCAGAAGGCTACACCTTC. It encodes CASSSRLLRMTDTAEGYTF.

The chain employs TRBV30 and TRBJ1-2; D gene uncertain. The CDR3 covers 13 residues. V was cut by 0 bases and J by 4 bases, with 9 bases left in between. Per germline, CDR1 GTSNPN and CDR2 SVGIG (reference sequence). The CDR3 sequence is CAWSVMAGYGYTF. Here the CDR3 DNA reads TGTGCCTGGAGTGTAATGGCAGGCTATGGCTACACCTTC.

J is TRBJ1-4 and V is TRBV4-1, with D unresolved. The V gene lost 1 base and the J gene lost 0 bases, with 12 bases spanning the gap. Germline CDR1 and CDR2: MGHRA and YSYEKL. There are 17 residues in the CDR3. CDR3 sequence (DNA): TGCGCCAGCAGCCAAGTGGGGAGCCCTCCAACTAATGAAAAACTGTTTTTT. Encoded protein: CASSQVGSPPTNEKLFF.

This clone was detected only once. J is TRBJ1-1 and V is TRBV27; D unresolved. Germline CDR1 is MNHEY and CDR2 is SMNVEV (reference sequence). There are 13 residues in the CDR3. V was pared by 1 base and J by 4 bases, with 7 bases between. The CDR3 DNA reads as TGTGCCAGCAGTTTATTGTGGAGCACTGAAGCTTTCTTT. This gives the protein CASSLLWSTEAFF.

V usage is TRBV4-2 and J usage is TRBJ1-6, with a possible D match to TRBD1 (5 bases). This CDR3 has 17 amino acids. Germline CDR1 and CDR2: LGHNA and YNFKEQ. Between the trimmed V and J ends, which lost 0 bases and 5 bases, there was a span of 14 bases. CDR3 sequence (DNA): TGTGCCAGCAGCCAAGATGGGGCCAGGCGCAATAATTCACCCCTCCACTTT. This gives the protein CASSQDGARRNNSPLHF.

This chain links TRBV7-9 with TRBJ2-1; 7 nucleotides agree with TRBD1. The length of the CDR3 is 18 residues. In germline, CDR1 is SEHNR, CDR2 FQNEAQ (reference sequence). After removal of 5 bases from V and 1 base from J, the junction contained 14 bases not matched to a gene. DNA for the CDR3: TGTGCCAGCAGCCTCTATCGGGTCAGCAGGGGGTCCTACAATGAGCAGTTCTTC. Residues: CASSLYRVSRGSYNEQFF.

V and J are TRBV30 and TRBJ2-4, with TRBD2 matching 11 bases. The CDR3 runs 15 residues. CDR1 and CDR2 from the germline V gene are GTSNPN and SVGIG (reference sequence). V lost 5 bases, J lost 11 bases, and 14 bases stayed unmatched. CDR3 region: CAWARGLAGGQVQYF. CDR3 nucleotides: TGTGCCTGGGCGAGGGGCTTAGCGGGGGGGCAGGTTCAGTACTTC.

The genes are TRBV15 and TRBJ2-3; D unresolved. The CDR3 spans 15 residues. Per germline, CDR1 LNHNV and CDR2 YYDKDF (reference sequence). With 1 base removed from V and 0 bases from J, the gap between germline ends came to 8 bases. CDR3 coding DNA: TGTGCCACCAGCAGAGGAGAACCCAGCACAGATACGCAGTATTTT. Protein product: CATSRGEPSTDTQYF.

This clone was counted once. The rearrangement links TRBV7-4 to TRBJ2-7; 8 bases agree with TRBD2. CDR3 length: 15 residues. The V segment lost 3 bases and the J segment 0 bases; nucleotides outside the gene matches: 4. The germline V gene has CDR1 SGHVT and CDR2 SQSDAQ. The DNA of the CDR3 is TGTGCCAGCAGCTTTCCAGCGGGGGTCTCCTACGAGCAGTACTTC. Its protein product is CASSFPAGVSYEQYF.

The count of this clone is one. CDR3 sequence (DNA): TGTGCCAGCAGCCAAGGGGGAGGGGGGCAGCCCCAGCATTTT. Protein: CASSQGGGGQPQHF. V usage is TRBV3-1 (or the pseudogene TRBV3-2) and J usage is TRBJ1-5; perhaps TRBD1 as D (6 bases). Germline V lookup: CDR1 LGHDT, CDR2 YNNKEL (reference sequence). The CDR3 extends over 14 amino acids. With 1 base removed from V and 7 bases from J, the gap between germline ends came to 11 bases.

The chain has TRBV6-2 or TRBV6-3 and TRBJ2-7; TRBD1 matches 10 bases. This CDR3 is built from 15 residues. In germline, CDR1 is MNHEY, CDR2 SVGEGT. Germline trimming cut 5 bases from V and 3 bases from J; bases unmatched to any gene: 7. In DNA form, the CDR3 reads TGTGCCAGCAGTCAAACCGGGACAGGGGTCTACGAGCAGTACTTC. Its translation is CASSQTGTGVYEQYF.

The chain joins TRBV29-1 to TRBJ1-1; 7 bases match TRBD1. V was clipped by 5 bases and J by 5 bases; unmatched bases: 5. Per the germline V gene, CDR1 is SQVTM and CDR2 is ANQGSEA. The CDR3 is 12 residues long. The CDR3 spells CSVMTGRTEAFF. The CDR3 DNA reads TGCAGCGTTATGACAGGGAGGACTGAAGCTTTCTTT.

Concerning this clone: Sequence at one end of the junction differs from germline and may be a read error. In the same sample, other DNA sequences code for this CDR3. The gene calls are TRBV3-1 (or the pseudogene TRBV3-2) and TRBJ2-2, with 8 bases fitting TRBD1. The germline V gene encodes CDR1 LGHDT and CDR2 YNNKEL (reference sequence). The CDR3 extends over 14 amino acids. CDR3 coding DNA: TGTGCCAGCAGTCAAGGACAGGGAGCAGGGGAGCTGTTTTTT. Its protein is CASSQGQGAGELFF.

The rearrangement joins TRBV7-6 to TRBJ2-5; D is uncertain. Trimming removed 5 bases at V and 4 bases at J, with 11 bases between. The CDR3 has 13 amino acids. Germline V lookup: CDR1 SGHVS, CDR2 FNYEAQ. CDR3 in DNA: TGTGCCAGCAGCAGACTCGTCGGAGAGACCCAGTACTTC. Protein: CASSRLVGETQYF.

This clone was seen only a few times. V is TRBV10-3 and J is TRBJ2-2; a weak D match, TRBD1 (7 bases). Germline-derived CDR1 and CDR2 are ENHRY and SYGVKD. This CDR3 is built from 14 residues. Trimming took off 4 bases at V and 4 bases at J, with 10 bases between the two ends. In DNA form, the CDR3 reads TGTGCCATCAGTGGACAGGGAGGCACCGGGGAGCTGTTTTTT. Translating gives CAISGQGGTGELFF.

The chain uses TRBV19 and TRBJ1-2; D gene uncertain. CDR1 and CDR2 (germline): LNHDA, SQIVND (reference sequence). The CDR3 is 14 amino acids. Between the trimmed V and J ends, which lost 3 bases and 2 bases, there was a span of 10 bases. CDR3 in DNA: TGTGCCAGTAGTATTGTCGGGATCAACTATGGCTACACCTTC. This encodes CASSIVGINYGYTF. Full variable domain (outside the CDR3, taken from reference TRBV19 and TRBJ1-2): DGGITQSPKYLFRKEGQNVTLSCEQNLNHDAMYWYRQDPGQGLRLIYYSQIVNDFQKGDIAEGYSVSREKKESFPLTVTSAQKNPTAFYLCASSIVGINYGYTFGSGTRLTVV.

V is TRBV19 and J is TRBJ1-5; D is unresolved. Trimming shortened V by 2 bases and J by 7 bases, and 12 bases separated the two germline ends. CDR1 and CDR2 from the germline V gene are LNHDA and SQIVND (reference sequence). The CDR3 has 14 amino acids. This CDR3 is CASSISGSTQPQHF. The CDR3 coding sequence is TGTGCCAGTAGTATAAGTGGCAGTACCCAGCCCCAGCATTTT.

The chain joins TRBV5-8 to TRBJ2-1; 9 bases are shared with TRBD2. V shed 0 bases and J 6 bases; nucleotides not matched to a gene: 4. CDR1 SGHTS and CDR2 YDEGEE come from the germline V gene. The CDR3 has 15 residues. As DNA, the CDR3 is TGTGCCAGCAGCTTGGGGCTAGCGGGGTTCAATGAGCAGTTCTTC. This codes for CASSLGLAGFNEQFF.

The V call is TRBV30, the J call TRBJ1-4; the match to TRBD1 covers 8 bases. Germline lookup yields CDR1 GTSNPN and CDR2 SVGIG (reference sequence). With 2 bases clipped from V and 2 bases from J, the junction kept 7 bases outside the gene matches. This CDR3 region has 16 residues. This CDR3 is CAWSIPRQGTNEKLFF. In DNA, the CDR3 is TGTGCCTGGAGTATCCCCCGACAGGGGACTAATGAAAAACTGTTTTTT. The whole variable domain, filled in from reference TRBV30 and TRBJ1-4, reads SQTIHQWPATLVQPVGSPLSLECTVEGTSNPNLYWYRQAAGRGLQLLFYSVGIGQISSEVPQNLSASRPQDRQFILSSKKLLLSDSGFYLCAWSIPRQGTNEKLFFGSGTQLSVL.

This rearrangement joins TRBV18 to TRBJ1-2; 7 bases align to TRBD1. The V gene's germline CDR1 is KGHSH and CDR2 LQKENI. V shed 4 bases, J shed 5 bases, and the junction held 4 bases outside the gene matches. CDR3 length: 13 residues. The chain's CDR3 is CASSQDRSYGYTF. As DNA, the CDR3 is TGTGCCAGCTCACAGGACAGGAGTTATGGCTACACCTTC.

CDR3 nucleotides: TGTGCCAGTAGTCAGGGGCGTAAGAACACTGAAGCTTTCTTT. Protein: CASSQGRKNTEAFF. This chain joins TRBV19 and TRBJ1-1; D perhaps matches TRBD1 (6 bases). Trimming shortened V by 5 bases and J by 1 base, and 11 bases separated the two germline ends. From germline, CDR1 is LNHDA and CDR2 SQIVND (reference sequence). This CDR3 comprises 14 residues.